This T cell receptor beta chain was identified in a study of shared clonotypes between healthy human individuals. Here immunoSEQ multiplex PCR was the method, and the copy in TCRdb shows in-frame clones only, minus some. The sample lists 1,500,000 or so clones, approximately 98.5% occurring once. CDR3 length: 17 residues. Trimming cost V 1 base and J 4 bases; bases outside gene matches: 8. The germline CDR1 and CDR2 sequences are MGHDK and SYGVNS. The source material was naive CD4+ T cells sorted from blood. Regarding subset: CD45RA+ positively selected. The gene calls are TRBV25-1 and TRBJ1-4; 8 nucleotides match TRBD1. This clonotype was sampled from a man aged 25 to 40 in good health. The CDR3 DNA is TGTGCCAGCAGTGAATCCGACAGGGGAAGAGTTAATGAAAAACTGTTTTTT. Amino acids: CASSESDRGRVNEKLFF.